The present T cell receptor beta chain was sequenced within a study of T cells in Graves' hyperthyroidism and ophthalmopathy. Study observations and caveats: Most thyroid clonotypes with frequency above 0.001 were detected in blood. Ophthalmopathy was separated from stable hyperthyroidism by a 13 V-J model.

Graves' hyperthyroidism is called stable when ophthalmopathy does not progress within 18 months. The diagnostic basis comprised clinical symptoms, serum thyroxine and TRAb, thyroid ultrasound and orbital computed tomography. CDR3 length equals 13 residues. Germline CDR1 reads SGHVS; CDR2 reads FQNEAQ. V lost 5 bases to trimming and J lost 5 bases, with 13 bases between them. This clonotype was detected ten times or more. Its antigen is not identified. TCR beta CDR3 regions were amplified from RNA transcripts. In the first-round RT-PCR of the TCR CDR3, the HTBI primer set was used. TCRdb itself ran the multiplex PCR reads through MiXCR, one entry per CDR3 protein. The sample has some 740,000 distinct CDR3 sequences, 14% seen once.

The gene calls are TRBV7-8 and TRBJ2-7; D unclear. This TCR derives from a young woman with Graves' hyperthyroidism. Material: blood. Here the CDR3 DNA reads TGTGCCAGCAGCCCCCAGAACCAGCACGAGCAGTACTTC. Translated: CASSPQNQHEQYF.